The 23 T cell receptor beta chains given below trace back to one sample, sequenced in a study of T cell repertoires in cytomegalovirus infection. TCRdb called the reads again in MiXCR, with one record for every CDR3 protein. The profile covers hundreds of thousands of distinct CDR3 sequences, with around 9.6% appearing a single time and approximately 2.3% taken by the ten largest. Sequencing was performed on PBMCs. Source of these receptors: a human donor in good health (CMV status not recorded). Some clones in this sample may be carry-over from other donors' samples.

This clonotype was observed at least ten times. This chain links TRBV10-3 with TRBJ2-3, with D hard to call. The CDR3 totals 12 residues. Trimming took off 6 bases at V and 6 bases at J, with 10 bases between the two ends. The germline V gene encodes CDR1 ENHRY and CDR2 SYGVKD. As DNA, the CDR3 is TGTGCCATCAGATCACCCTCTGATACGCAGTATTTT. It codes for CAIRSPSDTQYF.

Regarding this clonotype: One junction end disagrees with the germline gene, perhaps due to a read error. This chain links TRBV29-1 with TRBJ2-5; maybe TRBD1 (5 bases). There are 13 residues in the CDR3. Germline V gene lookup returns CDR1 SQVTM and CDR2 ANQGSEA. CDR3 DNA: TGCAGCGTAGGCCCACAGGTTCAAGGGACCCAGTACTTC. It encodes CSVGPQVQGTQYF.

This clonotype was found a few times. CDR3 region: CASNPGGTNEKLFF. The CDR3 DNA is TGTGCCAGCAATCCCGGGGGGACTAATGAAAAACTGTTTTTT. The chain combines TRBV28 with TRBJ1-4; D possibly corresponds to TRBD1 (5 bases). The germline V and J ends were trimmed by 7 bases and 2 bases, with 11 bases remaining between them. CDR3 length: 14 amino acids. Germline V gives CDR1 MDHEN, CDR2 SYDVKM.

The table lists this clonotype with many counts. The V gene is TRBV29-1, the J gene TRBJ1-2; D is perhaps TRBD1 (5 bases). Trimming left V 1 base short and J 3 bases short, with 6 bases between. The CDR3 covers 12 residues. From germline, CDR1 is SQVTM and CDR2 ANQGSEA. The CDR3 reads CSVEVRDYGYTF. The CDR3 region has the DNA TGCAGCGTTGAAGTCAGGGACTATGGCTACACCTTC.

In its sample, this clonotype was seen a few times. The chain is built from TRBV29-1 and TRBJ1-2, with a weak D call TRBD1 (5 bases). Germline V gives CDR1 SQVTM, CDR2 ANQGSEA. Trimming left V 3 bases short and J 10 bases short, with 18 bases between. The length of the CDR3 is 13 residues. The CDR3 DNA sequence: TGCAGCGTTGATAAGGGAGGGGTTGGTCCCTACACCTTC. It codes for CSVDKGGVGPYTF.

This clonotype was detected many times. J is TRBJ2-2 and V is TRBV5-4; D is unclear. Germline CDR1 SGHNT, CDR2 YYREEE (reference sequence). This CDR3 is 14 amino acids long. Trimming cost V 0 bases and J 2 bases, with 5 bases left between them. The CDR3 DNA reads TGTGCCAGCAGCTTGGGGCGAAACACCGGGGAGCTGTTTTTT. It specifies CASSLGRNTGELFF. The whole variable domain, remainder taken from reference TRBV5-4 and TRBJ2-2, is ETGVTQSPTHLIKTRGQQVTLRCSSQSGHNTVSWYQQALGQGPQFIFQYYREEENGRGNFPPRFSGLQFPNYSSELNVNALELDDSALYLCASSLGRNTGELFFGEGSRLTVL.

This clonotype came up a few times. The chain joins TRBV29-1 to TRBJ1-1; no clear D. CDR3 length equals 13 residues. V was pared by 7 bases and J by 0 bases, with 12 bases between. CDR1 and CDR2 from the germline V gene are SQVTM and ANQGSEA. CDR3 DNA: TGCAGCGCCGCCGGACGGATGAACACTGAAGCTTTCTTT. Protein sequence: CSAAGRMNTEAFF.

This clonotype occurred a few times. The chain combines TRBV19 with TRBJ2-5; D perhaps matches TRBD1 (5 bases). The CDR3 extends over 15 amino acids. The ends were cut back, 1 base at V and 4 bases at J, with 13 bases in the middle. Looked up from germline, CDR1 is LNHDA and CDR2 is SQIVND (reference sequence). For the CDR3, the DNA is TGTGCCAGTAGTATAGGGACGGCCAGGGCAGAGACCCAGTACTTC. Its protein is CASSIGTARAETQYF.

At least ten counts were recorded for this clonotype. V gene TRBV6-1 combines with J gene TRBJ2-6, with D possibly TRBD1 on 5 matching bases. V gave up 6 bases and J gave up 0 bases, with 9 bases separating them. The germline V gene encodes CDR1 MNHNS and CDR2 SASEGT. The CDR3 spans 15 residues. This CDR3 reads CASSETDSGANVLTF. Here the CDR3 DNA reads TGTGCCAGCAGCGAGACAGACTCTGGGGCCAACGTCCTGACTTTC.

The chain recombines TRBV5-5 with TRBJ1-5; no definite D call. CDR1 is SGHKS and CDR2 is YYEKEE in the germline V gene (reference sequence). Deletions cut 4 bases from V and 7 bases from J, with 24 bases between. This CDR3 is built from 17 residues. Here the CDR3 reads CASSPGVRSVWMQPQHF. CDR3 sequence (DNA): TGTGCCAGCAGCCCCGGGGTGAGGAGTGTGTGGATGCAGCCCCAGCATTTT. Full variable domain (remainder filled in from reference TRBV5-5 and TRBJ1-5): DAGVTQSPTHLIKTRGQQVTLRCSPISGHKSVSWYQQVLGQGPQFIFQYYEKEERGRGNFPDRFSARQFPNYSSELNVNALLLGDSALYLCASSPGVRSVWMQPQHFGDGTRLSIL.

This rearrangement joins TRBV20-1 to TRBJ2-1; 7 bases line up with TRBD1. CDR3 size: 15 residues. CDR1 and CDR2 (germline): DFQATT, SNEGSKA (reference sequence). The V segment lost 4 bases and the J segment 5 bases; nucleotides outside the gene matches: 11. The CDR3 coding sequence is TGCAGTGCTACCATAAGAGGGGGCGCGAACAATGAGCAGTTCTTC. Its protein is CSATIRGGANNEQFF.

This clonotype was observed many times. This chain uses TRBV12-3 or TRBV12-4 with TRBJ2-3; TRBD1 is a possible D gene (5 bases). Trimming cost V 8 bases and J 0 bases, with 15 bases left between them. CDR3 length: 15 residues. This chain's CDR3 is CASASREISTDTQYF. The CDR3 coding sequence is TGTGCCAGCGCGTCCAGGGAAATAAGCACAGATACGCAGTATTTT.

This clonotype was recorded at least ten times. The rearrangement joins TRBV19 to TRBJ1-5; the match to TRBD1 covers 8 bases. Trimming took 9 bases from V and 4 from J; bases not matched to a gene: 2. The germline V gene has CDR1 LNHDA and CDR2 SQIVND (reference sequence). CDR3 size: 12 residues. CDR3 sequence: CASDRGNQPQHF. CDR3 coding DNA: TGTGCCAGCGACAGGGGTAATCAGCCCCAGCATTTT.

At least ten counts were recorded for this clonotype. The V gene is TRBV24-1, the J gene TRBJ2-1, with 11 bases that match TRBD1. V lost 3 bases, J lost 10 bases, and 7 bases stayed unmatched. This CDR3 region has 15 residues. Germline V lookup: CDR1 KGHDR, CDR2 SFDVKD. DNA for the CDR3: TGTGCCACCAGTGATGGCGGGACAGGGGGATGGGAGCAGTTCTTC. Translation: CATSDGGTGGWEQFF.

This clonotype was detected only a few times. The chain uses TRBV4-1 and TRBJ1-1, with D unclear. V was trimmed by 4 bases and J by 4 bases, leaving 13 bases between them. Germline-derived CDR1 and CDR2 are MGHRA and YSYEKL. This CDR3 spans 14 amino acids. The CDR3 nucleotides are TGCGCCAGCAGCCGAGGTGTGCCGCCCACTGAAGCTTTCTTT. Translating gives CASSRGVPPTEAFF.

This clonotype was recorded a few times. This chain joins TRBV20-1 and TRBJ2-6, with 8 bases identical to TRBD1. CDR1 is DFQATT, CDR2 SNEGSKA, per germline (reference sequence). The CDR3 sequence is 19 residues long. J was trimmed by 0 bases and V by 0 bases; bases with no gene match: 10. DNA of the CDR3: TGCAGTGCTAGAGAAGGAGGGACAGGCCTTCTCTCTGGGGCCAACGTCCTGACTTTC. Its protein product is CSAREGGTGLLSGANVLTF.

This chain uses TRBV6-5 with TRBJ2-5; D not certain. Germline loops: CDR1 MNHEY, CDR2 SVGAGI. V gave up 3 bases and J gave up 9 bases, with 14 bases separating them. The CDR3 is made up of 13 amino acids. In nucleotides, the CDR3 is TGTGCCAGCAGTTATTCCGGGCCCCAGTCCCAGTACTTC. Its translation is CASSYSGPQSQYF.

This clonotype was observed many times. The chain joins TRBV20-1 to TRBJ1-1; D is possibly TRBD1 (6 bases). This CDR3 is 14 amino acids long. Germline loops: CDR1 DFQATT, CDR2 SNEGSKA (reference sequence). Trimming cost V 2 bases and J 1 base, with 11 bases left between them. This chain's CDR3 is CSARRGSWNTEAFF. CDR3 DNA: TGCAGTGCTAGAAGGGGGTCTTGGAACACTGAAGCTTTCTTT.

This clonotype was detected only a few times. CDR3 sequence reads: CASSSPTDSYNEQFF. The DNA of the CDR3 is TGTGCCAGCAGTTCTCCGACCGACAGCTACAATGAGCAGTTCTTC. The chain joins TRBV28 to TRBJ2-1; tentative D call: TRBD1 (5 bases). CDR1 is MDHEN and CDR2 is SYDVKM in the germline V gene. Trimming stripped 4 bases from V and 3 bases from J, with 13 bases between. The CDR3 consists of 15 residues.

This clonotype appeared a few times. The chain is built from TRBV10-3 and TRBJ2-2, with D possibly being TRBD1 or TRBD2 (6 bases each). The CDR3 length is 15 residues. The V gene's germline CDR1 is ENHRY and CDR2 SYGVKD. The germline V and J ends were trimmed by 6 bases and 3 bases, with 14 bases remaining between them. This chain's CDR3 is CAIRGGQRDTGELFF. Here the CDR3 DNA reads TGTGCCATCAGGGGAGGACAGCGGGACACCGGGGAGCTGTTTTTT.

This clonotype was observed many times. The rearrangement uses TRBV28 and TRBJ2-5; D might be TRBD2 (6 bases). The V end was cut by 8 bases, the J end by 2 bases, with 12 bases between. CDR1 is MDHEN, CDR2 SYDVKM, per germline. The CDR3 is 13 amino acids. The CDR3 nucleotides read TGTGCCAGCCGCGTGGGGAGGCAAGAGACCCAGTACTTC. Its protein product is CASRVGRQETQYF.

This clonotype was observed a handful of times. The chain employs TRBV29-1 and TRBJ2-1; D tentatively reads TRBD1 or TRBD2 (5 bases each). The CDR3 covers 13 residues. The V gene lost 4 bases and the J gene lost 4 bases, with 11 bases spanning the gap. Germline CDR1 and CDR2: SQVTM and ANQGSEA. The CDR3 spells CSVGGWGYNEQFF. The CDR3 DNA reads TGCAGCGTTGGGGGGTGGGGGTACAATGAGCAGTTCTTC.

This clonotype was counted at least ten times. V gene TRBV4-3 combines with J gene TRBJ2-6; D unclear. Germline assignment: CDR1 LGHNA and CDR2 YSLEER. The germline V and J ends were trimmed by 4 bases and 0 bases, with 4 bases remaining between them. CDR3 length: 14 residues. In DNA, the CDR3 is TGCGCCAGCAGCCGGGACTCTGGGGCCAACGTCCTGACTTTC. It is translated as CASSRDSGANVLTF.